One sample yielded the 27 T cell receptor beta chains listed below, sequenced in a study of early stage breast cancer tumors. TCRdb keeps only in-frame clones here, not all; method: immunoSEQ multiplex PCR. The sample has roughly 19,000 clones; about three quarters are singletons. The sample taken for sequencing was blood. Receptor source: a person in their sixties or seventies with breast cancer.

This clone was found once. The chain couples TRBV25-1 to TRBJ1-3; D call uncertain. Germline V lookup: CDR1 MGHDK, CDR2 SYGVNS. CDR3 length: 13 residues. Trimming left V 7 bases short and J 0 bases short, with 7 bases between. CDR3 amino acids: CASTLSSGNTIYF. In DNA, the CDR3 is TGTGCCAGCACTCTGAGCTCTGGAAACACCATATATTTT.

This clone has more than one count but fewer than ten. In DNA, the CDR3 is TGTGCCAGCAGTTCAGCGGGAGGAGAAGGGCAGTATTTT. Translation gives CASSSAGGEGQYF. This sequence joins TRBV6-5 and TRBJ2-3; TRBD2 aligns across 9 bases. The junction had 7 bases not matched to a gene; V was cut back by 4 bases and J by 11 bases. The CDR3 length is 13 residues. Germline V gene lookup returns CDR1 MNHEY and CDR2 SVGAGI.

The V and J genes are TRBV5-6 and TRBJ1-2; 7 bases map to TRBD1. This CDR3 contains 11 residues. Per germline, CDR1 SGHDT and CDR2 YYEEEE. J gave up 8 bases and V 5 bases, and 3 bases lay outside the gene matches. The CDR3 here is CASSQGGGYTF. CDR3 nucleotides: TGTGCCAGCAGTCAGGGGGGCGGCTACACCTTC. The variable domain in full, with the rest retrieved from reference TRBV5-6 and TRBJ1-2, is DAGVTQSPTHLIKTRGQQVTLRCSPKSGHDTVSWYQQALGQGPQFIFQYYEEEERQRGNFPDRFSGHQFPNYSSELNVNALLLGDSALYLCASSQGGGYTFGSGTRLTVV.

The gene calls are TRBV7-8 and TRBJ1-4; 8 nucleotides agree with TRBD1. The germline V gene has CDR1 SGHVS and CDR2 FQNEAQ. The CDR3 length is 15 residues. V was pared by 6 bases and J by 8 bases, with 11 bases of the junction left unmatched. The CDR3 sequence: CASRPLDRGDEKLFF. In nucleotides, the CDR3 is TGTGCCAGCAGACCCTTAGACAGGGGAGACGAAAAACTGTTTTTT.

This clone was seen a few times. The CDR3 sequence: CAWSPYTTEAFF. The DNA of the CDR3 is TGTGCCTGGAGTCCGTACACCACTGAAGCTTTCTTT. The V gene is TRBV30, the J gene TRBJ1-1; no firm D call. This CDR3 has 12 amino acids. V shed 2 bases and J shed 4 bases, with 8 bases lying between them. Germline CDR1 reads GTSNPN; CDR2 reads SVGIG (reference sequence).

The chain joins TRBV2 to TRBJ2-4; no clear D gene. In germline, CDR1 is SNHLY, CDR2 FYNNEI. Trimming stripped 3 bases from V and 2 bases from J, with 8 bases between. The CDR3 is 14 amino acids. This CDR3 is CASSEGFTKNIQYF. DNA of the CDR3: TGTGCCAGCAGTGAGGGTTTCACCAAAAACATTCAGTACTTC.

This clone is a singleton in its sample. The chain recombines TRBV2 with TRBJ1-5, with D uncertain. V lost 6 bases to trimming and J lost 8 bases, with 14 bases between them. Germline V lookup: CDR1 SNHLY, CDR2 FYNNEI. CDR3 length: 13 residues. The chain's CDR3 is CASRQRRHKPQHF. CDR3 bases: TGTGCCAGCAGACAGAGGCGGCATAAGCCCCAGCATTTT.

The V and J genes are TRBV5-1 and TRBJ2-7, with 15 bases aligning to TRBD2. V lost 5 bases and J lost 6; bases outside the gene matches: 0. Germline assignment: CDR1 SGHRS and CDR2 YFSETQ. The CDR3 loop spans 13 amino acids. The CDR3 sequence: CASRGLAGGEQYF. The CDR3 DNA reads TGCGCCAGCAGGGGACTAGCGGGGGGCGAGCAGTACTTC.

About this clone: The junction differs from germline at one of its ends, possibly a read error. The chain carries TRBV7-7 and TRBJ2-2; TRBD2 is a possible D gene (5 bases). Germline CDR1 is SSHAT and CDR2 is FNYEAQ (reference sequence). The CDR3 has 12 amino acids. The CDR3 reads CASSPTGGELFF. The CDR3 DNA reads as TGTGCTAGCAGCCCCACGGGGGGGGAGCTGTTTTTT.

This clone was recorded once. CDR3 in DNA: TGCGCCAGCAGCTTGGGGACCTCACAAGAGACCCAGTACTTC. Translation: CASSLGTSQETQYF. This chain uses TRBV5-1 with TRBJ2-5; no clear D. Germline-derived CDR1 and CDR2 are SGHRS and YFSETQ. The CDR3 has 14 residues. The V end lost 0 bases, the J end lost 2 bases, and 8 bases lay between the germline ends. The whole variable domain, filled in from reference TRBV5-1 and TRBJ2-5, reads KAGVTQTPRYLIKTRGQQVTLSCSPISGHRSVSWYQQTPGQGLQFLFEYFSETQRNKGNFPGRFSGRQFSNSRSEMNVSTLELGDSALYLCASSLGTSQETQYFGPGTRLLVL.

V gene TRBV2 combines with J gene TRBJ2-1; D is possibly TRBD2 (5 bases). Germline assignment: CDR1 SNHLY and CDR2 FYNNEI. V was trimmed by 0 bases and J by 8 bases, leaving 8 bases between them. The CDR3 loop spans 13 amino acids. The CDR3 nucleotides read TGTGCCAGCAGTGAAGCCGGGATCGATGAGCAGTTCTTC. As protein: CASSEAGIDEQFF.

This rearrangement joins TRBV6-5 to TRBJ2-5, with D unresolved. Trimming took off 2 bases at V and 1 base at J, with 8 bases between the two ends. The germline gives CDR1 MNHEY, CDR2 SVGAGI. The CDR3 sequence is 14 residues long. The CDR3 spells CASSYGPIQETQYF. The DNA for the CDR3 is TGTGCCAGCAGTTACGGGCCGATCCAAGAGACCCAGTACTTC.

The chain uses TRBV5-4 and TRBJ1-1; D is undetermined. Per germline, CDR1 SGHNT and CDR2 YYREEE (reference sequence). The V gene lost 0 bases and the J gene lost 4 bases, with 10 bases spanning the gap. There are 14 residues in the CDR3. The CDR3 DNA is TGTGCCAGCAGCTTGGCCAAAGCGGTCACTGAAGCTTTCTTT. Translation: CASSLAKAVTEAFF.

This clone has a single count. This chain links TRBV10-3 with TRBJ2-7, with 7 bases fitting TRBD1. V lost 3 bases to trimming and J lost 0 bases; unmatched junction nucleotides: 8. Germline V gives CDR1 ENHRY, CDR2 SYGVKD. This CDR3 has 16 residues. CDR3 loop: CAISDRGTASSYEQYF. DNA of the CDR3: TGTGCCATCAGTGACCGTGGGACAGCTAGCTCCTACGAGCAGTACTTC.

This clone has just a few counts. Here the CDR3 reads CASSIPFSGQPQHF. CDR3 in DNA: TGTGCCAGTAGTATCCCGTTTAGCGGTCAGCCCCAGCATTTT. This rearrangement joins TRBV19 to TRBJ1-5, with unresolved D. The length of the CDR3 is 14 residues. The V gene's germline CDR1 is LNHDA and CDR2 SQIVND (reference sequence). V lost 3 bases and J lost 6, with 12 bases in between.

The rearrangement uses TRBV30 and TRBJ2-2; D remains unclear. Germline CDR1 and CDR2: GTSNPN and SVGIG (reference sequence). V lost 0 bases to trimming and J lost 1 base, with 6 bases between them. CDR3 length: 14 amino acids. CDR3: CAWSVSVNTGELFF. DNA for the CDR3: TGTGCCTGGAGTGTTTCAGTGAACACCGGGGAGCTGTTTTTT.

CDR3 sequence (DNA): TGTGCCAGCACCCTCCTTGGAGCGGGGAAAATCCATTACGAGCAGTACTTC. Translated: CASTLLGAGKIHYEQYF. The chain carries TRBV7-8 and TRBJ2-7; 7 bases map to TRBD2. The CDR3 runs to 17 residues. Trimming took 7 bases from V and 4 from J; bases not matched to a gene: 19. Germline V gene data show CDR1 as SGHVS and CDR2 as FQNEAQ.

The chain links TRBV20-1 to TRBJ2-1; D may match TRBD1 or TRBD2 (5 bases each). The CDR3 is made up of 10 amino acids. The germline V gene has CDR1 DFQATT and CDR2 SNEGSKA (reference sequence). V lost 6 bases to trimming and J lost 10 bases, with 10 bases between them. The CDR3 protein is CSAGAAEQFF. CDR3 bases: TGCAGTGCCGGGGCGGCGGAGCAGTTCTTC.

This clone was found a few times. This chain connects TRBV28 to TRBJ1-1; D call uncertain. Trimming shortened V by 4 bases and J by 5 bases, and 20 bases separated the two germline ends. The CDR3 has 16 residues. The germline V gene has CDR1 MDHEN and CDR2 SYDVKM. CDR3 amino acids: CASSSSSPTVGTEAFF. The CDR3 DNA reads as TGTGCCAGCAGTTCATCCTCTCCTACCGTGGGAACTGAAGCTTTCTTT.

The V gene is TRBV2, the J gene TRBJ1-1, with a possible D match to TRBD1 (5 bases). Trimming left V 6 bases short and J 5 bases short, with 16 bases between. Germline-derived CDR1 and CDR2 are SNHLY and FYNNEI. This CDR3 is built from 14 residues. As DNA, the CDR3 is TGTGCCAGCAGCCCCCGCCCGGGGCAAACTGAAGCTTTCTTT. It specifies CASSPRPGQTEAFF.

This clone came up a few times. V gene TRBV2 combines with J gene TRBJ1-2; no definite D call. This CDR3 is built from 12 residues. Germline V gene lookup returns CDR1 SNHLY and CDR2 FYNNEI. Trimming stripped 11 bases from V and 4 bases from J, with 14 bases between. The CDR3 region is CAGSQDTYGYTF. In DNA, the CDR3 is TGTGCCGGGTCCCAAGACACCTATGGCTACACCTTC.

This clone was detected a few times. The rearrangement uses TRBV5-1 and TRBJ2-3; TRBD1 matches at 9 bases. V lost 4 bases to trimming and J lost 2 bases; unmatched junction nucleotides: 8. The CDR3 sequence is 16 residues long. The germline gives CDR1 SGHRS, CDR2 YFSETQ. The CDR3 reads CASSLGQGPNTDTQYF. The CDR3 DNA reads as TGCGCCAGCAGCCTAGGACAGGGGCCCAACACAGATACGCAGTATTTT. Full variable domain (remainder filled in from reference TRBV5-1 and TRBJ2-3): KAGVTQTPRYLIKTRGQQVTLSCSPISGHRSVSWYQQTPGQGLQFLFEYFSETQRNKGNFPGRFSGRQFSNSRSEMNVSTLELGDSALYLCASSLGQGPNTDTQYFGPGTRLTVL.

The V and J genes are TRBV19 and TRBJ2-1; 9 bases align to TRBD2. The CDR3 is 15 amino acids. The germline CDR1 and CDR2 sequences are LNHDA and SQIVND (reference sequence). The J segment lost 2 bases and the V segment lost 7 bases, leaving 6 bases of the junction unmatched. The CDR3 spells CASMAIAGAYNEQFF. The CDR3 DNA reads TGTGCCAGTATGGCAATAGCGGGGGCCTACAATGAGCAGTTCTTC.

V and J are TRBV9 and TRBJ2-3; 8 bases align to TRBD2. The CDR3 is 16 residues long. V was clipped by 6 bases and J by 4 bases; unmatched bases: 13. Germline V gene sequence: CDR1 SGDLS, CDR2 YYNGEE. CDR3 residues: CASTSSAGDEADTQYF. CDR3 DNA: TGTGCCAGCACCTCATCAGCGGGGGACGAGGCAGATACGCAGTATTTT.

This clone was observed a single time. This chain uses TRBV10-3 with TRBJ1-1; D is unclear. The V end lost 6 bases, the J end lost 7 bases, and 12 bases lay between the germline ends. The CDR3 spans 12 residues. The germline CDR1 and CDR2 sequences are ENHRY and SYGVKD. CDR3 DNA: TGTGCCATCAGCGCGGCCGGGAGTGAAGCTTTCTTT. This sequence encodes CAISAAGSEAFF.

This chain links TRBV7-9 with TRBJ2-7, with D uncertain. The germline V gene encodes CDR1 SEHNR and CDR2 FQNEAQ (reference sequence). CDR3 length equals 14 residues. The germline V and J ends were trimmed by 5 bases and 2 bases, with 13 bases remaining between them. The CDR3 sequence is CASSPPTIPYEQYF. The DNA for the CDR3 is TGTGCCAGCAGCCCACCCACTATACCCTACGAGCAGTACTTC.

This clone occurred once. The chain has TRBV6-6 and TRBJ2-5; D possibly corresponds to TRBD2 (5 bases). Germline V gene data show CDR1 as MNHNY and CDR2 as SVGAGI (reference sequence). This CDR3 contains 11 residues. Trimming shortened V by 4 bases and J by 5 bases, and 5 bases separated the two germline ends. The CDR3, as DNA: TGTGCCAGCAGTTCGGGGGAGACCCAGTACTTC. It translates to CASSSGETQYF.